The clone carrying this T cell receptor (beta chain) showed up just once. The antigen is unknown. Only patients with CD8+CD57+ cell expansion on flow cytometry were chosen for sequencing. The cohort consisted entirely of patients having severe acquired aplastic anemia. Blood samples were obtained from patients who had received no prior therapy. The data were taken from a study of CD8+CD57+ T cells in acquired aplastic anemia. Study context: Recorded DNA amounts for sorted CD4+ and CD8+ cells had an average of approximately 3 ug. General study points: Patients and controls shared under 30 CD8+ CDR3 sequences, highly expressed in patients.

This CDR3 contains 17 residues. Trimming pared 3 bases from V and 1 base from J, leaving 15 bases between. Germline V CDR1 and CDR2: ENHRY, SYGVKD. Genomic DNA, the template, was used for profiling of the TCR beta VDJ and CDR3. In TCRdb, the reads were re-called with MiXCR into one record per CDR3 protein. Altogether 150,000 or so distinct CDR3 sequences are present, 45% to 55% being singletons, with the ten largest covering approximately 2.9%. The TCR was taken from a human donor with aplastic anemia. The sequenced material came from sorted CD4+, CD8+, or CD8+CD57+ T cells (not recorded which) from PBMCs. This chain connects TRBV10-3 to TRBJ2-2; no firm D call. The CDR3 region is CAISDGRSLLNTGELFF. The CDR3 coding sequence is TGTGCCATCAGTGACGGCAGGTCCCTACTGAACACCGGGGAGCTGTTTTTT.